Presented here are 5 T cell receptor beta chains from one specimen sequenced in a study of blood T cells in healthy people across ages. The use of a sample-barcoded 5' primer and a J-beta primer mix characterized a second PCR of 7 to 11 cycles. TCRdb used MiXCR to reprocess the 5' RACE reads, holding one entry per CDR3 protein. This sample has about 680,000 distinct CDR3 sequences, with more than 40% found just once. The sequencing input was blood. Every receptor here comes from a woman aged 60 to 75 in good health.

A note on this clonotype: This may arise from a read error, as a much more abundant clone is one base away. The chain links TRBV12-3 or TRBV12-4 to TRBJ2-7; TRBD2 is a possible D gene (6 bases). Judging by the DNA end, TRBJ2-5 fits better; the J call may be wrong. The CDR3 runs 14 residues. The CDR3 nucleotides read TGTGCCAGCAGTTCTGGCTGGCAGGGAGGGACCCAGTACTTC. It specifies CASSSGWQGGTQYF.

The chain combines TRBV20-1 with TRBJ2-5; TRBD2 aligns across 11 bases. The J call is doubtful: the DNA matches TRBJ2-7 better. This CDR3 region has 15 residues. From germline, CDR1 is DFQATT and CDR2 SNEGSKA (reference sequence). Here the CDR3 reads CSARQQTSGTHEQYF. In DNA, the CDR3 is TGCAGTGCTAGACAGCAGACTAGCGGGACCCACGAGCAGTACTTC.

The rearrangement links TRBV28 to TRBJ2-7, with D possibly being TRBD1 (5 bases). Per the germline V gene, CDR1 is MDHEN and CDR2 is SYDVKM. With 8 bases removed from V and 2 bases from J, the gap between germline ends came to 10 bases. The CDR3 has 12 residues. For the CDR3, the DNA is TGTGCCAGCGGCCTAGGGGCCTACGAGCAGTACTTC. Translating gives CASGLGAYEQYF.

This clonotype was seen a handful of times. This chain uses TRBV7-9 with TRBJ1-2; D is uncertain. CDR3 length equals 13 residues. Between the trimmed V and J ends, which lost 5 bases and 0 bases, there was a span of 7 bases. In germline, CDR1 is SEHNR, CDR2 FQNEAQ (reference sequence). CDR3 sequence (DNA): TGTGCCAGCAGCGTGGGCGCTAACTATGGCTACACCTTC. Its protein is CASSVGANYGYTF.

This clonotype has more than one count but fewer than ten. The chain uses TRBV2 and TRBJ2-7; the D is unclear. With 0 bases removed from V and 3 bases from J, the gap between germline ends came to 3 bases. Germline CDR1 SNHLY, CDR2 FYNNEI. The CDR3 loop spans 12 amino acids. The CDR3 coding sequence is TGTGCCAGCAGTGAAGCTAACTACGAGCAGTACTTC. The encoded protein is CASSEANYEQYF. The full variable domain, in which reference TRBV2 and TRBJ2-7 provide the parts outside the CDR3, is EPEVTQTPSHQVTQMGQEVILRCVPISNHLYFYWYRQILGQKVEFLVSFYNNEISEKSEIFDDQFSVERPDGSNFTLKIRSTKLEDSAMYFCASSEANYEQYFGPGTRLTVT.